Below are 20 T cell receptor beta chains sequenced from a single sample in a study of beta chain features in type 1 diabetes. Findings and caveats of the study: TCRB CDR3 length was moderately but significantly reduced in all four CD4+ subsets of Type 1 diabetes patients.

cDNA synthesis used the whole RNA isolate, giving expressed TCRB sequences. The repertoire was sequenced with immunoSEQ multiplex PCR; TCRdb's copy has only in-frame clones and lacks some. The table lists about 650,000 clones, around 12% of them singletons. Antigen specificity for these receptors is unknown. What was sequenced was naive CD4+ T cells from blood. These receptors were taken from a man aged 25-40 years with type 1 diabetes.

CDR3 in DNA: TGTGCCAGCAGCCCCGGGCGGGGGGCCGGCCAAGAGACCCAGTACTTC. It encodes CASSPGRGAGQETQYF. The chain recombines TRBV11-3 with TRBJ2-5, with 8 bases fitting TRBD2. The CDR3 extends over 16 amino acids. CDR1 and CDR2 from the germline V gene are SGHNT and YENEEA. Losses at the gene ends were 5 bases for V and 1 base for J; bases not matched to a gene: 9.

This clone was detected only a few times. The chain is built from TRBV6-1 and TRBJ2-1; TRBD2 matches 12 bases. This CDR3 contains 15 residues. After removal of 4 bases from V and 4 bases from J, the junction contained 2 bases not matched to a gene. CDR1 is MNHNS and CDR2 is SASEGT in the germline V gene. CDR3 in DNA: TGTGCCAGCAGTGGGGGACTAGCGGGTTACAATGAGCAGTTCTTC. This codes for CASSGGLAGYNEQFF.

This clone has more than one count but fewer than ten. The genes are TRBV5-1 and TRBJ2-2; D assignment may be TRBD1 or TRBD2 (5 bases each). Looked up from germline, CDR1 is SGHRS and CDR2 is YFSETQ. This CDR3 is 15 amino acids long. V was shortened by 4 bases and J by 0 bases, with 10 bases between the two germline ends. CDR3 loop: CASSAGTPNTGELFF. The CDR3 nucleotides read TGCGCCAGCAGCGCCGGGACGCCGAACACCGGGGAGCTGTTTTTT.

This chain joins TRBV5-1 and TRBJ2-3, with D maybe TRBD1 (6 bases). Trimming shortened V by 7 bases and J by 2 bases, and 11 bases separated the two germline ends. This CDR3 contains 13 residues. Germline V CDR1 and CDR2: SGHRS, YFSETQ. CDR3 DNA: TGCGCCAGCCGCGGACAGCTCACAGATACGCAGTATTTT. Translated: CASRGQLTDTQYF. The variable domain in full, with the rest retrieved from reference TRBV5-1 and TRBJ2-3, is KAGVTQTPRYLIKTRGQQVTLSCSPISGHRSVSWYQQTPGQGLQFLFEYFSETQRNKGNFPGRFSGRQFSNSRSEMNVSTLELGDSALYLCASRGQLTDTQYFGPGTRLTVL.

The genes are TRBV25-1 and TRBJ2-1; 8 bases line up with TRBD1. This CDR3 is built from 17 residues. The germline V gene encodes CDR1 MGHDK and CDR2 SYGVNS. J was trimmed by 6 bases and V by 3 bases; bases with no gene match: 13. This CDR3 is CASSEILGQGTRNEQFF. As DNA, the CDR3 is TGTGCCAGCAGTGAGATCCTCGGACAGGGAACCCGCAATGAGCAGTTCTTC.

This rearrangement joins TRBV7-9 to TRBJ1-2; D is ambiguous. This CDR3 contains 15 residues. The germline V and J ends were trimmed by 5 bases and 2 bases, with 15 bases remaining between them. Germline assignment: CDR1 SEHNR and CDR2 FQNEAQ (reference sequence). The CDR3 bases are TGTGCCAGCAGCCCCCCGGGCGCGCGGAACTATGGCTACACCTTC. Protein product: CASSPPGARNYGYTF.

CDR3 protein: CASSYSPAGNEQYF. The CDR3 region has the DNA TGTGCCAGCAGTTATAGCCCGGCGGGGAACGAGCAGTACTTC. J is TRBJ2-7 and V is TRBV6-6, with D possibly TRBD2 on 6 matching bases. Per germline, CDR1 MNHNY and CDR2 SVGAGI (reference sequence). V was clipped by 3 bases and J by 5 bases, with 14 bases between them. The CDR3 totals 14 residues.

This clone was detected only a few times. The chain recombines TRBV4-3 with TRBJ2-3; 7 bases are a match to TRBD2. Germline lookup yields CDR1 LGHNA and CDR2 YSLEER. The V gene end was trimmed by 0 bases and the J gene end by 6 bases; junction bases not matched to a gene: 15. The CDR3 loop spans 18 amino acids. In DNA, the CDR3 is TGCGCCAGCAGCCAAGATTGGGTCGGCGGGGGTTCACCGGATACGCAGTATTTT. This translates into CASSQDWVGGGSPDTQYF.

The J gene is TRBJ2-7, the V gene TRBV30; D call uncertain. Germline V CDR1 and CDR2: GTSNPN, SVGIG (reference sequence). Trimming pared 5 bases from V and 6 bases from J, leaving 17 bases between. The CDR3 sequence is 13 residues long. The CDR3 protein is CAWGVRGVVEQYF. For the CDR3, the DNA is TGTGCCTGGGGAGTCCGCGGAGTCGTCGAGCAGTACTTC.

This clone was detected only a few times. This chain joins TRBV4-1 and TRBJ2-3, with D hard to call. V was shortened by 2 bases and J by 4 bases, with 1 base between the two germline ends. The CDR3 consists of 11 residues. Germline V gene lookup returns CDR1 MGHRA and CDR2 YSYEKL. The CDR3, as DNA: TGCGCCAGCAGCCAATCAGATACGCAGTATTTT. It yields the protein CASSQSDTQYF.

As for this clone: The same CDR3 arises from other DNA sequences in this sample as well. This chain joins TRBV5-1 and TRBJ1-4; D call uncertain. Between the trimmed V and J ends, which lost 0 bases and 0 bases, there was a span of 3 bases. The germline CDR1 and CDR2 sequences are SGHRS and YFSETQ. The CDR3 runs 14 residues. CDR3: CASSLGATNEKLFF. CDR3 nucleotide sequence: TGCGCCAGCAGCTTGGGGGCAACTAATGAAAAACTGTTTTTT.

This clone has a handful of counts. This CDR3 reads CASSLSIPPTGGEQYF. Written as DNA, the CDR3 is TGTGCCAGCAGCTTATCCATACCCCCGACAGGGGGCGAGCAGTACTTC. The chain recombines TRBV11-1 with TRBJ2-7, with 9 nucleotides matching TRBD1. Germline trimming cut 2 bases from V and 6 bases from J; bases unmatched to any gene: 11. The CDR3 is made up of 16 amino acids. Germline lookup yields CDR1 SGHAT and CDR2 FQDESV (reference sequence).

This clone was counted a few times. The chain joins TRBV9 to TRBJ2-2, with D perhaps matching TRBD1 (6 bases). This CDR3 is built from 17 residues. V shed 4 bases and J shed 3 bases, with 19 bases lying between them. Germline V gene lookup returns CDR1 SGDLS and CDR2 YYNGEE. The CDR3, as DNA: TGTGCCAGCAGCTCCCCATGGGACACGTCGCACACCGGGGAGCTGTTTTTT. Protein product: CASSSPWDTSHTGELFF. The complete variable domain, with remaining parts taken from reference TRBV9 and TRBJ2-2, reads DSGVTQTPKHLITATGQRVTLRCSPRSGDLSVYWYQQSLDQGLQFLIQYYNGEERAKGNILERFSAQQFPDLHSELNLSSLELGDSALYFCASSSPWDTSHTGELFFGEGSRLTVL.

The CDR3, as DNA: TGTGCCAGCAGCGTAGGACAGTTGGGGGCCAACGTCCTGACTTTC. Protein sequence: CASSVGQLGANVLTF. The rearrangement uses TRBV9 and TRBJ2-6; the D gene is possibly TRBD1 (5 bases). Trimming removed 0 bases from V and 4 bases from J, with 8 bases in between. Germline V lookup: CDR1 SGDLS, CDR2 YYNGEE. The CDR3 runs to 15 residues.

The rearrangement links TRBV19 to TRBJ1-5; 8 bases line up with TRBD1. Per the germline V gene, CDR1 is LNHDA and CDR2 is SQIVND (reference sequence). The CDR3 has 15 amino acids. With 7 bases clipped from V and 0 bases from J, the junction kept 5 bases outside the gene matches. The chain's CDR3 is CASTSDRVSNQPQHF. The CDR3 DNA reads as TGTGCCAGTACCTCGGACAGGGTTAGCAATCAGCCCCAGCATTTT.

This clone showed up just a few times. This sequence joins TRBV28 and TRBJ2-6; a weak D match, TRBD1 (5 bases). This CDR3 has 18 amino acids. CDR1 and CDR2 (germline): MDHEN, SYDVKM. The V end was cut by 2 bases, the J end by 1 base, with 15 bases between. The chain's CDR3 is CASSLIQGSASGANVLTF. The CDR3 bases are TGTGCCAGCAGTTTAATTCAGGGTTCCGCATCTGGGGCCAACGTCCTGACTTTC.

The chain uses TRBV5-4 and TRBJ1-4, with 7 bases that match TRBD1. The CDR3 length is 14 residues. V lost 1 base and J lost 6; bases outside the gene matches: 3. Germline-derived CDR1 and CDR2 are SGHNT and YYREEE (reference sequence). CDR3 residues: CASSLTGEDEKLFF. In DNA form, the CDR3 reads TGTGCCAGCAGCTTGACAGGGGAGGATGAAAAACTGTTTTTT. Filled out from reference TRBV5-4 and TRBJ1-4, the complete variable domain reads ETGVTQSPTHLIKTRGQQVTLRCSSQSGHNTVSWYQQALGQGPQFIFQYYREEENGRGNFPPRFSGLQFPNYSSELNVNALELDDSALYLCASSLTGEDEKLFFGSGTQLSVL.

This clone was counted only a few times. The CDR3 DNA sequence: TGTGCCAGCAGACCTCGGGGGGCAGGCGGCACTGAAGCTTTCTTT. Translation: CASRPRGAGGTEAFF. The chain employs TRBV5-4 and TRBJ1-1; D possibly corresponds to TRBD1 (6 bases). Germline V gene lookup returns CDR1 SGHNT and CDR2 YYREEE (reference sequence). The V gene lost 5 bases and the J gene lost 4 bases, with 18 bases spanning the gap. The CDR3 has 15 residues.

This clone came up many times. One end of the junction varies from germline; a read error may be responsible. V gene TRBV10-3 combines with J gene TRBJ2-5; 7 bases line up with TRBD2. Germline V gives CDR1 ENHRY, CDR2 SYGVKD. The CDR3 consists of 13 residues. CDR3 nucleotides: TGTGCCCTCAGGGCTAGCGGCCAAGAGACCCAGTACTTC. Protein: CALRASGQETQYF.

In this sample, this clone turned up a few times. The genes are TRBV7-9 and TRBJ2-3; D gene ambiguous. The V gene's germline CDR1 is SEHNR and CDR2 FQNEAQ (reference sequence). The CDR3 sequence is 12 residues long. Trimming left V 5 bases short and J 6 bases short, with 9 bases between. CDR3 loop: CASSTASDTQYF. CDR3 DNA: TGTGCCAGCAGCACGGCATCGGATACGCAGTATTTT.